The 27 T cell receptor beta chains given below trace back to one sample, sequenced in a study of T cell responses to AZD1222 COVID-19 vaccine. Produced via immunoSEQ multiplex PCR; TCRdb's table is partial and in-frame only. The repertoire holds about 97,000 clones, roughly 88% seen once, with over 2.5% in the top ten. Sequenced material: peripheral blood, taken on day 0 of AZD1222 vaccination. The receptors were sampled from an adult in good health.

DNA for the CDR3: TGCGCCAGCAGCCAAGAAGGGAGCAGGGGCCTGTTGAATAGGACCCAGCATTTT. Its protein is CASSQEGSRGLLNRTQHF. The chain recombines TRBV4-1 with TRBJ1-5; D is possibly TRBD1 (6 bases). The CDR3 is 18 amino acids. Per germline, CDR1 MGHRA and CDR2 YSYEKL. The V gene lost 0 bases and the J gene lost 11 bases, with 26 bases spanning the gap.

The J gene is TRBJ1-1, the V gene TRBV2; D remains unclear. In germline, CDR1 is SNHLY, CDR2 FYNNEI. The length of the CDR3 is 13 residues. V was clipped by 1 base and J by 1 base, with 4 bases between them. The CDR3 here is CASSEDRNTEAFF. CDR3 coding DNA: TGTGCCAGCAGTGAAGACAGGAACACTGAAGCTTTCTTT.

The chain uses TRBV21-1 and TRBJ2-2; the table's TRBD1 call for D was not verified on the DNA. TRBV21-1 has pseudogene status. The CDR3 covers 17 residues. The CDR3 nucleotides are TGTGCCAGCAGCAATGGGAAACACAGGGGGCTCACCGGGGAGCTGTTTTTT. Encoded protein: CASSNGKHRGLTGELFF.

This chain uses TRBV27 with TRBJ2-3; D is possibly TRBD2 (6 bases). This CDR3 is built from 14 residues. Germline-derived CDR1 and CDR2 are MNHEY and SMNVEV (reference sequence). Trimming left V 4 bases short and J 6 bases short, with 14 bases between. CDR3 nucleotide sequence: TGTGCCAGCAGTTCTCGGGGGAAGGGGGATACGCAGTATTTT. Its translation is CASSSRGKGDTQYF.

This rearrangement joins TRBV2 to TRBJ1-1; no clear D. The CDR3 has 14 residues. Germline V gene lookup returns CDR1 SNHLY and CDR2 FYNNEI. Trimming removed 3 bases at V and 1 base at J, with 9 bases between. CDR3 DNA: TGTGCCAGCAGTGATGAGATACGGAACACTGAAGCTTTCTTT. This encodes CASSDEIRNTEAFF.

CDR3 DNA sequence: TGTGCCAGTAGTCACCGCTTGTACCAAGAGACCCAGTACTTC. As protein: CASSHRLYQETQYF. This rearrangement joins TRBV19 to TRBJ2-5; D ambiguous. This CDR3 has 14 amino acids. V was clipped by 5 bases and J by 0 bases, with 10 bases between them. Per germline, CDR1 LNHDA and CDR2 SQIVND (reference sequence).

The rearrangement joins TRBV2 to TRBJ1-5; no clear D gene. Trimming took off 6 bases at V and 4 bases at J, with 7 bases between the two ends. The germline V gene has CDR1 SNHLY and CDR2 FYNNEI. This CDR3 comprises 12 residues. Written as DNA, the CDR3 is TGTGCCAGCAGGGTTCAAAATCAGCCCCAGCATTTT. Translation: CASRVQNQPQHF. The entire variable domain, with the rest obtained from reference TRBV2 and TRBJ1-5, is as follows: EPEVTQTPSHQVTQMGQEVILRCVPISNHLYFYWYRQILGQKVEFLVSFYNNEISEKSEIFDDQFSVERPDGSNFTLKIRSTKLEDSAMYFCASRVQNQPQHFGDGTRLSIL.

The chain joins TRBV19 to TRBJ2-7; no firm D call. Trimming pared 0 bases from V and 3 bases from J, leaving 9 bases between. Germline loops: CDR1 LNHDA, CDR2 SQIVND (reference sequence). This CDR3 is 14 amino acids long. DNA for the CDR3: TGTGCCAGTAGTATAGAAGCCAGCCGCTACGAGCAGTACTTC. This translates into CASSIEASRYEQYF.

This chain joins TRBV27 and TRBJ1-5; unclear D gene. Germline values: CDR1 MNHEY, CDR2 SMNVEV (reference sequence). The CDR3 spans 13 residues. V lost 3 bases, J lost 0 bases, and 3 bases lay in between. The CDR3 nucleotides are TGTGCCAGCAGTTTTTCTAGCAATCAGCCCCAGCATTTT. Amino acids: CASSFSSNQPQHF.

The V gene is TRBV30, the J gene TRBJ1-1; 7 bases are shared with TRBD1. The V gene end was trimmed by 1 base and the J gene end by 9 bases; junction bases not matched to a gene: 11. Germline values: CDR1 GTSNPN, CDR2 SVGIG (reference sequence). The CDR3 runs 14 residues. CDR3 sequence (DNA): TGTGCCTGGAGTGGCCCCCTCGGACAGGCCAAAGCTTTCTTT. Its protein product is CAWSGPLGQAKAFF.

The table lists this clone with a count of one. This sequence joins TRBV4-1 and TRBJ2-7; D tentatively fits TRBD1 or TRBD2 (5 bases each). The V end was cut by 2 bases, the J end by 3 bases, with 14 bases between. The germline CDR1 and CDR2 sequences are MGHRA and YSYEKL. The CDR3 spans 15 residues. In nucleotides, the CDR3 is TGCGCCAGCAGCCAACCAGGGATTAGCGACTACGAGCAGTACTTC. As protein: CASSQPGISDYEQYF.

This chain connects TRBV15 to TRBJ1-6, with D hard to call. Germline CDR1 LNHNV, CDR2 YYDKDF (reference sequence). This CDR3 comprises 14 residues. The ends were cut back, 0 bases at V and 7 bases at J, with 7 bases in the middle. In nucleotides, the CDR3 is TGTGCCACCAGCAGAGATTTGGTAAATTCACCCCTCCACTTT. Its protein product is CATSRDLVNSPLHF.

V is TRBV5-1 and J is TRBJ2-7; D is undetermined. CDR3 length equals 13 residues. Germline assignment: CDR1 SGHRS and CDR2 YFSETQ. Trimming took 0 bases from V and 1 from J, leaving 5 bases between them. The CDR3 region is CASSLDGSYEQYF. CDR3 sequence (DNA): TGCGCCAGCAGCTTGGACGGATCCTACGAGCAGTACTTC.

The chain couples TRBV5-6 to TRBJ2-1; D remains ambiguous. V dropped 4 bases and J dropped 8 bases, with 10 bases sitting between them. There are 12 residues in the CDR3. Germline CDR1 is SGHDT and CDR2 is YYEEEE. The CDR3 nucleotides are TGTGCCAGCAGCGCTCTCTGGGATGAGCAGTTCTTC. It codes for CASSALWDEQFF.

The chain joins TRBV18 to TRBJ1-1; TRBD1 is a possible D gene (5 bases). V dropped 2 bases and J dropped 0 bases, with 13 bases sitting between them. This CDR3 spans 16 amino acids. Germline CDR1 and CDR2: KGHSH and LQKENI. The CDR3 loop reads CASSPGATLVNTEAFF. The CDR3 DNA sequence: TGTGCCAGCTCACCAGGGGCGACACTTGTGAACACTGAAGCTTTCTTT.

The chain couples TRBV5-4 to TRBJ2-3; the D is unclear. The CDR3 consists of 16 residues. Germline V gene lookup returns CDR1 SGHNT and CDR2 YYREEE (reference sequence). V shed 0 bases and J shed 6 bases, with 17 bases lying between them. CDR3 nucleotide sequence: TGTGCCAGCAGCTTGGCCAGTCCGGGTGCCTACGATACGCAGTATTTT. Protein: CASSLASPGAYDTQYF.

CDR3 in DNA: TGTGCCAGCTCAAGGCAGCTTAATGAAAAACTGTTTTTT. Encoded protein: CASSRQLNEKLFF. The gene calls are TRBV18 and TRBJ1-4; no reliable D call. V was clipped by 5 bases and J by 4 bases, with 8 bases between them. The CDR3 is 13 amino acids. CDR1 and CDR2 (germline): KGHSH, LQKENI. Complete variable domain (other parts from reference TRBV18 and TRBJ1-4): NAGVMQNPRHLVRRRGQEARLRCSPMKGHSHVYWYRQLPEEGLKFMVYLQKENIIDESGMPKERFSAEFPKEGPSILRIQQVVRGDSAAYFCASSRQLNEKLFFGSGTQLSVL.

This chain links TRBV6-5 with TRBJ1-6, with D perhaps matching TRBD1 (6 bases). The CDR3 extends over 16 amino acids. Germline V gene data show CDR1 as MNHEY and CDR2 as SVGAGI. V was pared by 4 bases and J by 0 bases, with 10 bases between. CDR3 bases: TGTGCCAGCAGTTCTCCACAGGGCTCCTATAATTCACCCCTCCACTTT. This sequence encodes CASSSPQGSYNSPLHF.

The V call is TRBV18, the J call TRBJ2-7, with 9 bases identical to TRBD1. V lost 1 base and J lost 6; bases outside the gene matches: 7. The germline V gene encodes CDR1 KGHSH and CDR2 LQKENI. The CDR3 loop spans 15 amino acids. The CDR3 loop reads CASSPRGTGFFEQYF. The CDR3 bases are TGTGCCAGCTCACCACGGGGGACAGGGTTTTTCGAGCAGTACTTC.

The chain links TRBV18 to TRBJ1-1; D ambiguous. The germline V and J ends were trimmed by 2 bases and 6 bases, with 7 bases remaining between them. Germline V lookup: CDR1 KGHSH, CDR2 LQKENI. The CDR3 sequence is 12 residues long. The CDR3 here is CASSPREAEAFF. The CDR3, as DNA: TGTGCCAGCTCACCAAGGGAGGCTGAAGCTTTCTTT.

The rearrangement joins TRBV24-1 to TRBJ2-2; D is unresolved. The CDR3 extends over 14 amino acids. Germline V gene data show CDR1 as KGHDR and CDR2 as SFDVKD. V lost 4 bases and J 2 bases, leaving 7 bases between the germline ends. CDR3 nucleotides: TGTGCCACCAGTGACTGGGCCAACACCGGGGAGCTGTTTTTT. Protein: CATSDWANTGELFF.

This chain connects TRBV29-1 to TRBJ2-1; a possible D gene is TRBD2 (6 bases). Germline V CDR1 and CDR2: SQVTM, ANQGSEA. V was pared by 7 bases and J by 0 bases, with 16 bases between. CDR3 size: 15 residues. CDR3 DNA: TGCAGCGGCCGGGAGTGGGGGAGCTCCTACAATGAGCAGTTCTTC. It encodes CSGREWGSSYNEQFF.

CDR3 in amino acids: CASKGQGAGSPLHF. The CDR3 region has the DNA TGTGCCAGCAAGGGACAGGGGGCTGGTTCACCCCTCCACTTT. The J gene is TRBJ1-6, the V gene TRBV2; TRBD1 matches 12 bases. Germline CDR1 and CDR2: SNHLY and FYNNEI. With 7 bases clipped from V and 9 bases from J, the junction kept 4 bases outside the gene matches. This CDR3 contains 14 residues.

This clone was counted a few times. The rearrangement uses TRBV5-1 and TRBJ2-2; TRBD2 might be the D (5 bases). Trimming took 2 bases from V and 7 from J, leaving 12 bases between them. CDR3 length: 14 residues. Looked up from germline, CDR1 is SGHRS and CDR2 is YFSETQ. CDR3 residues: CASSFGVSGGELFF. CDR3 nucleotide sequence: TGCGCCAGCAGCTTCGGGGTCTCGGGCGGGGAGCTGTTTTTT.

This chain links TRBV3-1 (or the pseudogene TRBV3-2) with TRBJ1-1; D is ambiguous. Germline assignment: CDR1 LGHDT and CDR2 YNNKEL (reference sequence). V shed 6 bases and J shed 1 base, with 9 bases lying between them. This CDR3 is built from 13 residues. CDR3 bases: TGTGCCAGCAGTCGACTCCAGAACACTGAAGCTTTCTTT. Residues: CASSRLQNTEAFF.

The chain carries TRBV6-2 or TRBV6-3 and TRBJ2-2; D unresolved. Trimming shortened V by 3 bases and J by 4 bases, and 9 bases separated the two germline ends. Germline CDR1 MNHEY, CDR2 SVGEGT. CDR3 length: 14 amino acids. CDR3 bases: TGTGCCAGCAGTTATAGTGGGTCCACCGGGGAGCTGTTTTTT. It specifies CASSYSGSTGELFF.

The V and J genes are TRBV6-5 and TRBJ1-4, with 7 nucleotides matching TRBD1. This CDR3 comprises 13 residues. Germline assignment: CDR1 MNHEY and CDR2 SVGAGI. V was clipped by 10 bases and J by 5 bases; unmatched bases: 7. For the CDR3, the DNA is TGTGCCACCCACCCGACAGGGAATGAAAAACTGTTTTTT. Translation gives CATHPTGNEKLFF.